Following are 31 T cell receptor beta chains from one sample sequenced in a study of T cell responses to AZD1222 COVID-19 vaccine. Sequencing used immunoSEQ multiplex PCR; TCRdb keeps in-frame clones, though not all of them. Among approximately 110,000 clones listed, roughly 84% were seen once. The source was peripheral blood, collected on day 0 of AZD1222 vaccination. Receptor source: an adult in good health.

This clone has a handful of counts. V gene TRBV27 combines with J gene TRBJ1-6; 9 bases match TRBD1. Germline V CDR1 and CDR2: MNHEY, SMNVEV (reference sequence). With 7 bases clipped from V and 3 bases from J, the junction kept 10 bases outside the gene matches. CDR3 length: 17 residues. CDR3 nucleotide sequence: TGTGCCAGCACCTTAACCGGACAGGGGATCTATAATTCACCCCTCCACTTT. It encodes CASTLTGQGIYNSPLHF.

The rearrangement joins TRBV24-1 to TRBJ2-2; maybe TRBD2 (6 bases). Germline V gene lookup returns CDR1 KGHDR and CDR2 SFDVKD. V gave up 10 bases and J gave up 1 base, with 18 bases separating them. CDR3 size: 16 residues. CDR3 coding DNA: TGTGCCACGGGGACTCCCCGAGGGGTGAACACCGGGGAGCTGTTTTTT. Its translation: CATGTPRGVNTGELFF.

The CDR3 spells CASSFRGAGGYTF. The CDR3 DNA reads as TGTGCCAGCAGCTTCCGAGGGGCGGGAGGCTACACCTTC. The V gene is TRBV9, the J gene TRBJ1-2; weak D call: TRBD1 (5 bases). Germline CDR1 SGDLS, CDR2 YYNGEE. The germline V and J ends were trimmed by 4 bases and 8 bases, with 15 bases remaining between them. This CDR3 is 13 amino acids long.

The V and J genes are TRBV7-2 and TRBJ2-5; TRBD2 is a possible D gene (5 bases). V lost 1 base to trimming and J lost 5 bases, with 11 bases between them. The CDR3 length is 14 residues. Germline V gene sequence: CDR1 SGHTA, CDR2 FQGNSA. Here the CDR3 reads CASSLVRESETQYF. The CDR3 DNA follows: TGTGCCAGCAGCTTAGTTCGGGAATCGGAGACCCAGTACTTC.

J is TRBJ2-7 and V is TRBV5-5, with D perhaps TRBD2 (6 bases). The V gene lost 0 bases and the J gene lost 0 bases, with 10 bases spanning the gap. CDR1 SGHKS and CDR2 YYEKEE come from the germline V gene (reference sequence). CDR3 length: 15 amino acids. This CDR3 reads CASSLVAVSSYEQYF. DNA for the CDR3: TGTGCCAGCAGCTTGGTAGCGGTTAGCTCCTACGAGCAGTACTTC. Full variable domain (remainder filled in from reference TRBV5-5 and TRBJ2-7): DAGVTQSPTHLIKTRGQQVTLRCSPISGHKSVSWYQQVLGQGPQFIFQYYEKEERGRGNFPDRFSARQFPNYSSELNVNALLLGDSALYLCASSLVAVSSYEQYFGPGTRLTVT.

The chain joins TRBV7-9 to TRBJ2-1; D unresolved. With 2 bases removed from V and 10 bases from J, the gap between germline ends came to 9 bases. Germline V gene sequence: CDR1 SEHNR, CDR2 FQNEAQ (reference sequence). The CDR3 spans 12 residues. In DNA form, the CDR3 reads TGTGCCAGCAGCTTATACGGGCGGGAGCAGTTCTTC. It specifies CASSLYGREQFF.

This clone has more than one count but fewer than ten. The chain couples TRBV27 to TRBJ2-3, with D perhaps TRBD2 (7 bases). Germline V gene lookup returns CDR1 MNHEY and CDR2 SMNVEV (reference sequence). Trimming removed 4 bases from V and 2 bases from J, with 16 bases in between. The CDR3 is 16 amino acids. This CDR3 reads CASSWLRGASTDTQYF. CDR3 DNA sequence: TGTGCCAGCAGTTGGCTACGGGGGGCCTCCACAGATACGCAGTATTTT.

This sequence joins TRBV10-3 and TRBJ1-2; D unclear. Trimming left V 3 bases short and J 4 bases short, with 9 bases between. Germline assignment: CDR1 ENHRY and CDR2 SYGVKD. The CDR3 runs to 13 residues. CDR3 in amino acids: CAISEGFSYGYTF. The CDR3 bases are TGTGCCATCAGTGAAGGGTTTTCCTATGGCTACACCTTC.

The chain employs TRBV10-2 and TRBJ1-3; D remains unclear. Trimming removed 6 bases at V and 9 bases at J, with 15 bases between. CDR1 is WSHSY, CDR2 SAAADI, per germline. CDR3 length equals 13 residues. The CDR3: CASSRTPGSTIYF. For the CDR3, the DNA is TGCGCCAGCAGCCGGACCCCTGGATCCACCATATATTTT.

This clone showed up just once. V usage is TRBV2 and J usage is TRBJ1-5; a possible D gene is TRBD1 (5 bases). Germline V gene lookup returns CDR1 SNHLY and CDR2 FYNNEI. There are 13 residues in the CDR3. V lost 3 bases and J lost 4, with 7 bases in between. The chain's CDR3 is CASSDGGNQPQHF. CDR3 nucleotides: TGTGCCAGCAGTGATGGGGGGAATCAGCCCCAGCATTTT.

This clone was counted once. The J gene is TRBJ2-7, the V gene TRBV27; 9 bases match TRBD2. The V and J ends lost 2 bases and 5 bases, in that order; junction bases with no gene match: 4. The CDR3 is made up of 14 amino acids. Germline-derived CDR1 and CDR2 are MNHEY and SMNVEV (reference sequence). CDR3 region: CASSLRRGGNEQYF. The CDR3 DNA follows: TGTGCCAGCAGTTTAAGGCGGGGGGGGAACGAGCAGTACTTC.

The CDR3 DNA is TGTGCCAGCTCATTTCTGCGCAGCGGCGAGCAGTACTTC. Translating gives CASSFLRSGEQYF. V is TRBV18 and J is TRBJ2-7, with D possibly TRBD2 on 5 matching bases. Germline assignment: CDR1 KGHSH and CDR2 LQKENI. V was pared by 5 bases and J by 6 bases, with 14 bases between. This CDR3 is 13 amino acids long.

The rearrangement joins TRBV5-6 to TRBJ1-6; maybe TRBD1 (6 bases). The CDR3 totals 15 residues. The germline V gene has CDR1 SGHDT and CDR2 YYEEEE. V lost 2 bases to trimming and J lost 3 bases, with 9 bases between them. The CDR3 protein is CASSFGQNYNSPLHF. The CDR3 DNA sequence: TGTGCCAGCAGCTTCGGACAGAACTATAATTCACCCCTCCACTTT.

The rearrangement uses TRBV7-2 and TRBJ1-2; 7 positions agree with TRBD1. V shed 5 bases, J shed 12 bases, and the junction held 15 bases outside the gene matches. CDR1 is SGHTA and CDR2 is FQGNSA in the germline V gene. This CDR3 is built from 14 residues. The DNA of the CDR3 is TGTGCCAGCAGCCTAACCGGGGACAGCCCTTTAAACACCTTC. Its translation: CASSLTGDSPLNTF. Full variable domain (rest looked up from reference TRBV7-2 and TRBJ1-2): GAGVSQSPSNKVTEKGKDVELRCDPISGHTALYWYRQSLGQGLEFLIYFQGNSAPDKSGLPSDRFSAERTGGSVSTLTIQRTQQEDSAVYLCASSLTGDSPLNTFGSGTRLTVV.

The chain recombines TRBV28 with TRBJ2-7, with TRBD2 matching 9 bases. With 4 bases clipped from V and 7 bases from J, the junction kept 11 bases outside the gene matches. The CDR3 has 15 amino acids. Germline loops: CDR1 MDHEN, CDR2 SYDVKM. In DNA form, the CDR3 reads TGTGCCAGCAGTTCTTCAGCGGGGGGTCTTATAGAGCAGTACTTC. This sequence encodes CASSSSAGGLIEQYF.

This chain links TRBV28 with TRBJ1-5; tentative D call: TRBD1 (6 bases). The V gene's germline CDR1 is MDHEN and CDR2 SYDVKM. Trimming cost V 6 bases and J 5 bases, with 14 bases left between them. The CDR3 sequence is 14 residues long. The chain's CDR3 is CASSPGASDQPQHF. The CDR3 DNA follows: TGTGCCAGCAGCCCAGGGGCGAGCGATCAGCCCCAGCATTTT.

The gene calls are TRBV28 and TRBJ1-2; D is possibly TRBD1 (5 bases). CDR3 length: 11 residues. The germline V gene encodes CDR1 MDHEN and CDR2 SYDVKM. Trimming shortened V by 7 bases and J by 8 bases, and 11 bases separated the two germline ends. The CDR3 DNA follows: TGTGCCAGCAAGGGGTCCGTCGGCTACACCTTC. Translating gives CASKGSVGYTF.

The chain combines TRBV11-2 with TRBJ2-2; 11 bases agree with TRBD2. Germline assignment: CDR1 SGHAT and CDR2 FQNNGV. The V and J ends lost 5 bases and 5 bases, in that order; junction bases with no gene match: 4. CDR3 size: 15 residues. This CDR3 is CASSPTSGITGELFF. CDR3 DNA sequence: TGTGCCAGCAGCCCGACTAGCGGGATTACCGGGGAGCTGTTTTTT.

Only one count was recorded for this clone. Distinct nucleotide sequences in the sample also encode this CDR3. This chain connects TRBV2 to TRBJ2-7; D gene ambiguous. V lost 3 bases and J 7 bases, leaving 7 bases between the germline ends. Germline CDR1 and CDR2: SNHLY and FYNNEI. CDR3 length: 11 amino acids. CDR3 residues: CASSERWEQYF. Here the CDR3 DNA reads TGTGCCAGCAGTGAGCGGTGGGAGCAGTACTTC. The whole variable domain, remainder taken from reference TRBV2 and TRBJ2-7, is EPEVTQTPSHQVTQMGQEVILRCVPISNHLYFYWYRQILGQKVEFLVSFYNNEISEKSEIFDDQFSVERPDGSNFTLKIRSTKLEDSAMYFCASSERWEQYFGPGTRLTVT.

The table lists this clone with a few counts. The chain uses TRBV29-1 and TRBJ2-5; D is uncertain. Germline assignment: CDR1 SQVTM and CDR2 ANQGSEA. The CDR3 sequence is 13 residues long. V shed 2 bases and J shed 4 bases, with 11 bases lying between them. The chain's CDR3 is CSVERWAAETQYF. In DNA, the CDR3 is TGCAGCGTTGAAAGATGGGCGGCAGAGACCCAGTACTTC. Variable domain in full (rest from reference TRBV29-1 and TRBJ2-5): SAVISQKPSRDICQRGTSLTIQCQVDSQVTMMFWYRQQPGQSLTLIATANQGSEATYESGFVIDKFPISRPNLTFSTLTVSNMSPEDSSIYLCSVERWAAETQYFGPGTRLLVL.

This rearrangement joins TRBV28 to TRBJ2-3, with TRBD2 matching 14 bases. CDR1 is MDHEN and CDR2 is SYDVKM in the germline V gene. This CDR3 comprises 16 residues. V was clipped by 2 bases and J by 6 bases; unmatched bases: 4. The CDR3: CASSLRLAGGWDTQYF. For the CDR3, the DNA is TGTGCCAGCAGTTTACGACTAGCGGGGGGGTGGGATACGCAGTATTTT.

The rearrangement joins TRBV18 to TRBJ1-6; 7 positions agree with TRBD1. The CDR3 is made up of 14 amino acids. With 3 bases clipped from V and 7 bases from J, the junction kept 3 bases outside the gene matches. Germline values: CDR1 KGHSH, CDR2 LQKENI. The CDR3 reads CASSPATGNSPLHF. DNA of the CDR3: TGTGCCAGCTCACCTGCGACAGGGAATTCACCCCTCCACTTT.

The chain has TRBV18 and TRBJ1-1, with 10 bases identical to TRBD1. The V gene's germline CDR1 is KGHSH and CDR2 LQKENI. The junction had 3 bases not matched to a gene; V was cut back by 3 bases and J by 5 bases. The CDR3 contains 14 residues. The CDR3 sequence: CASSPGQGITEAFF. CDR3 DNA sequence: TGTGCCAGCTCACCGGGACAGGGGATTACTGAAGCTTTCTTT.

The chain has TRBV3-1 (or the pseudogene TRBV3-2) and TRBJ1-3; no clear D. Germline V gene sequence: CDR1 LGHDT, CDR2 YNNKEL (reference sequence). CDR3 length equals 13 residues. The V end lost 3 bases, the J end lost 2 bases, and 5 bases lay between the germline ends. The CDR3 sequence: CASSHTTGNTIYF. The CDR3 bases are TGTGCCAGCAGCCACACAACTGGAAACACCATATATTTT.

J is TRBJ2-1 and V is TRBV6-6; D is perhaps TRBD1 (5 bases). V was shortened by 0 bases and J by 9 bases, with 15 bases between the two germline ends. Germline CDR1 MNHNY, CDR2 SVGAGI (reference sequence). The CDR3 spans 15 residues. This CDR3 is CASSYSGQGWGEQFF. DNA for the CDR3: TGTGCCAGCAGTTACTCAGGTCAGGGATGGGGTGAGCAGTTCTTC.

The CDR3 DNA reads as TGTGCCAGCAGCCAAATTTCCTACGAGCAGTACTTC. This translates into CASSQISYEQYF. The gene calls are TRBV3-1 (or the pseudogene TRBV3-2) and TRBJ2-7; D is unresolved. V was shortened by 2 bases and J by 1 base, with 3 bases between the two germline ends. CDR3 length: 12 residues. Germline V gene lookup returns CDR1 LGHDT and CDR2 YNNKEL (reference sequence).

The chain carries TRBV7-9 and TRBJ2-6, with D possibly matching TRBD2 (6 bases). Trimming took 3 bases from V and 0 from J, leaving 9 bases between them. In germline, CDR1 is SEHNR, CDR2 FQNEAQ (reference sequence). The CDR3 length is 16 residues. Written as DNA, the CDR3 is TGTGCCAGCAGCTTGGGCGGGATCTCTGGGGCCAACGTCCTGACTTTC. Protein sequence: CASSLGGISGANVLTF.

The CDR3 DNA is TGTGCCATCAGCCCCACAGGGGGCGGGTACGAGCAGTACTTC. Its protein is CAISPTGGGYEQYF. The chain couples TRBV10-3 to TRBJ2-7, with 9 bases that match TRBD1. CDR1 is ENHRY and CDR2 is SYGVKD in the germline V gene. The V and J ends lost 6 bases and 4 bases, in that order; junction bases with no gene match: 7. This CDR3 has 14 amino acids.

The CDR3: CASSLKAGGILPGTEAFF. The CDR3 DNA is TGTGCCAGCAGCTTGAAGGCAGGGGGCATTCTTCCGGGCACTGAAGCTTTCTTT. The chain carries TRBV5-6 and TRBJ1-1, with 8 bases matching TRBD1. The trim removed 1 base at V and 4 bases at J, leaving 15 bases unmatched. CDR1 and CDR2 (germline): SGHDT, YYEEEE. The CDR3 is 18 amino acids.

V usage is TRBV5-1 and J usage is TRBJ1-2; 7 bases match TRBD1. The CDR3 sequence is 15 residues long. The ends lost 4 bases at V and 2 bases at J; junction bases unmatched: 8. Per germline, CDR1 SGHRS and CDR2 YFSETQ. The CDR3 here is CASSGVGQTNYGYTF. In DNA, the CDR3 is TGCGCCAGCAGCGGTGTGGGACAGACAAACTATGGCTACACCTTC.

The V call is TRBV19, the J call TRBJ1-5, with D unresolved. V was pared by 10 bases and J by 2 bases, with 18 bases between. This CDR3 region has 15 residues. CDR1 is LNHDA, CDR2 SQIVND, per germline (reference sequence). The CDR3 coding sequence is TGTGCCAATACGCACGACCTTCTTCGCAATCAGCCCCAGCATTTT. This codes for CANTHDLLRNQPQHF.